This T cell receptor (beta chain) was sequenced in a study of human T cells and chemical hapten exposure. Overall study: TCR yield per sample varied, mainly due to pooled library volumes.

General study results and limits: With DPC sensitization, TCRs exceeding 1 in 1000 frequency showed no change.

CDR3 length: 16 amino acids. The J segment lost 1 base and the V segment lost 5 bases, leaving 10 bases of the junction unmatched. The germline V gene has CDR1 SQVTM and CDR2 ANQGSEA. Unfractionated whole blood yielded total RNA. Individual cDNA molecules in this library carried unique molecular identifiers. Original methodology: TCRs per sample had a median of approximately 96,000 and ranged from about 23,224 to 750,000. TCRdb re-called the 5' RACE reads with MiXCR, one entry per CDR3 protein. Clone size and V and J calls follow TCRdb, not the original study. The table includes fewer than 150,000 distinct CDR3 sequences, around a fifth detected once. A remark on this clonotype: Antigen specificity is unknown.

This rearrangement joins TRBV29-1 to TRBJ2-2; the match to TRBD2 covers 7 bases. The TCR originated in a human donor in good health. CDR3 bases: TGCAGCGTTCCATGGCCGGGGACTAAGAACACCGGGGAGCTGTTTTTT. It yields the protein CSVPWPGTKNTGELFF.